Listed below are T cell receptor beta chains from one sample, sequenced in a study of memory CD4+ T cells and cytomegalovirus serostatus. This table comes from immunoSEQ multiplex PCR, and its TCRdb copy is limited to in-frame clones, with some not included. The profile shows 35,000 to 50,000 clones, 75% to 85% of them singletons. The sample comprised memory CD4+ T cells from blood. The source is an adult in good health and CMV-seronegative. Both conserved end residues are part of each CDR3. The order of the fields is D gene, J gene, V gene, clone size, CDR3 DNA, CDR3 protein. D genes are given only for firm matches. Some rows have no size entry. The others give once, few or many, or a class for an expanded clone.

TRBD2 | TRBJ2-5 | TRBV4-2 | NA | TGTGCCAGCAGCCAGTTGGGACTAGCGGGAGGAGAAGAGACCCAGTACTTC | CASSQLGLAGGEETQYF
NA | TRBJ2-3 | TRBV30 | NA | TGTGCCTGGGGTTCGGTCGGGGGATTTTTGGGAGATACGCAGTATTTT | CAWGSVGGFLGDTQYF
NA | TRBJ2-7 | TRBV4-1 | NA | TGCGCCAGCAGCACCCGCGGAGGGGACGAGCAGTACTTC | CASSTRGGDEQYF
TRBD2 | TRBJ2-3 | TRBV11-2 | once | TGTGCCAGCAGCTTAGATACGGGGACTAGGGGAGGTACGCAGTATTTT | CASSLDTGTRGGTQYF
NA | TRBJ2-7 | TRBV2 | NA | TGTGCGAGGGGGGAAGGGAACGAGCAGTACTTC | CARGEGNEQYF
NA | TRBJ1-6 | TRBV2 | once | TGTGCCGGAGGTGGCGGATATAATTCACCCCTCCACTTT | CAGGGGYNSPLHF
TRBD2 | TRBJ2-2 | TRBV5-4 | NA | TGTGCCAGCAGCCCAAAAGCGGGAGGGTCCACCGGGGAGCTGTTTTTT | CASSPKAGGSTGELFF
TRBD1 | TRBJ1-1 | TRBV6-5 | NA | TGTGCCAGCAGTTCACAGGGGGCCTACACTGAAGCTTTCTTT | CASSSQGAYTEAFF
TRBD2 | TRBJ2-2 | TRBV10-3 | NA | TGTGCCATCAGTCTGACTAGCGGGGACGGGGAGCTGTTTTTT | CAISLTSGDGELFF
NA | TRBJ1-5 | TRBV19 | few | TGTGCCAGTAGCCCTGGATGGGGGGGAAATCAGCCCCAGCATTTT | CASSPGWGGNQPQHF
NA | TRBJ2-5 | TRBV30 | few | TGTGCCTGGAGTGAACCGGGACTGCCTTTGGGGGAGACCCAGTACTTC | CAWSEPGLPLGETQYF
NA | TRBJ1-1 | TRBV10-2 | NA | TGCGCCACCAAACAGGGTGGGACTGAAGCTTTCTTT | CATKQGGTEAFF
NA | TRBJ2-5 | TRBV25-1 | NA | TGTGCCAGCAGTGAGGTTTTGGTGGAGACCCAGTACTTC | CASSEVLVETQYF
TRBD1 | TRBJ1-1 | TRBV11-2 | NA | TGTGCCAGCAGCCCTCGGGACAGGGGGAGGAATACTGAAGCTTTCTTT | CASSPRDRGRNTEAFF
NA | TRBJ2-7 | TRBV2 | few | TGTGCCAGCAGTGTAGAGGGACGGGGCTCCTACGAGCAGTACTTC | CASSVEGRGSYEQYF
NA | TRBJ2-7 | TRBV5-1 | NA | TGCGCCAGCAGCTTCAAGAACTACGAGCAGTACTTC | CASSFKNYEQYF
NA | TRBJ1-1 | TRBV6-1 | once | TGTGCCAGCAGTAGCCGGGCCCTCACTGAAGCTTTCTTT | CASSSRALTEAFF
NA | TRBJ1-5 | TRBV7-2 | NA | TGTGCCAGCAGCTTGGGGGGGGGAAATCAGCCCCAGCATTTT | CASSLGGGNQPQHF
TRBD1 | TRBJ1-6 | TRBV2 | NA | TGTGCCAGCAGTGTTCTACAGGGGATCAATTCACCCCTCCACTTT | CASSVLQGINSPLHF
TRBD1 | TRBJ2-7 | TRBV6-5 | once | TGTGCCAGCAGTTCGTACCGGGACAGGGTACACGAGCAGTACTTC | CASSSYRDRVHEQYF
TRBD2 | TRBJ2-1 | TRBV5-8 | NA | TGTGCCAGCAGCCCCGGACTAGCGGGAGGCCGGCTCCGTGAGCAGTTCTTC | CASSPGLAGGRLREQFF
NA | TRBJ1-1 | TRBV19 | NA | TGTGCCAGCAGCAGGGAAACTGAAGCTTTCTTT | CASSRETEAFF
TRBD1 | TRBJ1-2 | TRBV6-4 | NA | TGTGCCAGCTCTCCAACCGGGACAGCTATGGTCTACACCTTC | CASSPTGTAMVYTF
NA | TRBJ2-1 | TRBV7-9 | NA | TGTGCCAGCAGAGTTGCAGCCGGTAACAATGAGCAGTTCTTC | CASRVAAGNNEQFF
NA | TRBJ1-1 | TRBV30 | once | TGTGCCTGGAGGGTCGCACAGTTTGAAGCTTTCTTT | CAWRVAQFEAFF
NA | TRBJ1-5 | TRBV2 | NA | TGTGCCAGCAGTGAGGTCCCAGGGACCCAGCCCCAGCATTTT | CASSEVPGTQPQHF
TRBD2 | TRBJ2-7 | TRBV5-4 | NA | TGTGCCAGCAGCTTGGGGGGACTAGCGGGAAACTACGAGCAGTACTTC | CASSLGGLAGNYEQYF
NA | TRBJ1-1 | TRBV27 | NA | TGTGCCAGCAGTTTAAAGGGTAACACTGAAGCTTTCTTT | CASSLKGNTEAFF
NA | TRBJ1-1 | TRBV29-1 | NA | TGCAGCACCAACGGACAACTCAACACTGAAGCTTTCTTT | CSTNGQLNTEAFF
NA | TRBJ2-7 | TRBV2 | NA | TGTGCCAGCAGTGATGATGCGGGGTTGCTTTACGAGCAGTACTTC | CASSDDAGLLYEQYF
NA | TRBJ1-4 | TRBV2 | NA | TGTGCCAGCAGTCGGGGGGGTGGGGAACTGTTTTTT | CASSRGGGELFF
NA | TRBJ1-2 | TRBV6-5 | NA | TGTGCCAGCAGCCTAACCCGAGGCTATGGCTACACCTTC | CASSLTRGYGYTF
TRBD1 | TRBJ1-1 | TRBV2 | few | TGTGCCAGCAGTTTCCGGGACAGGGTTGAAGCTTTCTTT | CASSFRDRVEAFF
NA | TRBJ2-7 | TRBV2 | NA | TGTGCCAGCAGTGACTACGAGCAGTACTTC | CASSDYEQYF
TRBD2 | TRBJ2-3 | TRBV30 | NA | TGTGCCTGGAAACTAGCGGGGAATACAGATACGCAGTATTTT | CAWKLAGNTDTQYF
TRBD1 | TRBJ1-4 | TRBV5-5 | NA | TGTGCCAGCAGCGGGGAGACAGGGGGCTACGAAAAACTGTTTTTT | CASSGETGGYEKLFF
NA | TRBJ2-5 | TRBV7-2 | NA | TGTGCCAGCAGCTTAGTAGTGGGCCAAGAGACCCAGTACTTC | CASSLVVGQETQYF
TRBD2 | TRBJ2-7 | TRBV5-4 | NA | TGTGCCAGCAGCTTGGGTCTAGCGGGACCATTTTCCGAGCAGTACTTC | CASSLGLAGPFSEQYF
NA | TRBJ1-1 | TRBV5-1 | NA | TGCGCCAGCAGCTTCGGGGAGAACACTGAAGCTTTCTTT | CASSFGENTEAFF
TRBD2 | TRBJ2-7 | TRBV11-2 | NA | TGTGCCAGCAGCCCCCCAGGGCTAGCGGGAACCTACGAGCAGTACTTC | CASSPPGLAGTYEQYF
TRBD1 | TRBJ2-7 | TRBV7-9 | NA | TGTGCCAGCAGCCCCTGGGACAGTCCGGTATTCTACTTC | CASSPWDSPVFYF
NA | TRBJ1-5 | TRBV19 | few | TGTGCCAGTAGTTGGGGTCAGTATAGCAATCAGCCCCAGCATTTT | CASSWGQYSNQPQHF
TRBD2 | TRBJ2-3 | TRBV5-4 | NA | TGTGCCAGCAGCTCGAAGACTAGCGGGGGAGAGGCAGATACGCAGTATTTT | CASSSKTSGGEADTQYF
NA | TRBJ2-2 | TRBV6-5 | NA | TGTGCCAGCAGTTACGGGCCGGTGAACACCGGGGAGCTGTTTTTT | CASSYGPVNTGELFF
NA | TRBJ1-5 | TRBV7-8 | NA | TGTGCCAGCAGCTTAGGGCGGATTGTTCAGCCCCAGCATTTT | CASSLGRIVQPQHF
NA | TRBJ1-2 | TRBV5-6 | few | TGTGCCAGCAGCGCGCAGGGAAAGCATGGCTACACCTTC | CASSAQGKHGYTF
NA | TRBJ1-4 | TRBV7-2 | few | TGTGCCAGCAGCTTAGCGCTCACAGCCGGGAATGAAAAACTGTTTTTT | CASSLALTAGNEKLFF
NA | TRBJ2-2 | TRBV2 | NA | TGTGCCAGCACTCTATTAGGGACCGGGGAGCTGTTTTTT | CASTLLGTGELFF
NA | TRBJ2-3 | TRBV5-1 | NA | TGCGCCAGCAGCTTGGAATTCGTGAGCACAGATACGCAGTATTTT | CASSLEFVSTDTQYF
NA | TRBJ2-2 | TRBV9 | NA | TGTGCCAGCAGCGTTGGGCAGGATACGAACACCGGGGAGCTGTTTTTT | CASSVGQDTNTGELFF
TRBD1 | TRBJ2-1 | TRBV6-1 | NA | TGTGCCAGCAGGGGAGGACAGGGGGTCTACAATGAGCAGTTCTTC | CASRGGQGVYNEQFF
TRBD2 | TRBJ2-1 | TRBV7-2 | NA | TGTGCCAGCAGCTTAGCGGGACTAGCGGACAATGAGCAGTTCTTC | CASSLAGLADNEQFF
NA | TRBJ1-5 | TRBV7-9 | NA | TGTGCCAGCAGCAGAGGGTGGGGAGTCGATCAGCCCCAGCATTTT | CASSRGWGVDQPQHF
NA | TRBJ1-4 | TRBV19 | NA | TGTGCCAGTAGTGCAGGCACCGGGATAGATAATGAAAAACTGTTTTTT | CASSAGTGIDNEKLFF